The entry below describes one T cell receptor (beta chain). The antigen remains unidentified. V dropped 6 bases and J dropped 9 bases, with 15 bases sitting between them. This CDR3 is 13 amino acids long. Germline V gene sequence: CDR1 MNHEY, CDR2 SVGAGI. The library protocol tagged individual cDNA molecules with unique molecular identifiers. MiXCR, applied by TCRdb to the 5' RACE reads, yields one record per CDR3 protein. This table holds around 60,000 distinct CDR3 sequences, roughly a fifth found once. These data are taken from a study of early T cells in non-severe SARS-CoV-2 infection. In the study overall: Chains from this unsorted whole-blood bulk RNA could not be paired. Study-wide results and caveats: Using VDJdb, the matching emphasized anti-spike CD8 responses while missing private and CD4 specificities.

This specimen was whole blood, taken at baseline. The sequence derives from an adult who was a healthcare worker with PCR-confirmed SARS-CoV-2 infection or an uninfected control (not recorded which). This chain uses TRBV6-5 with TRBJ2-1; D perhaps matches TRBD1 (6 bases). CDR3 protein: CASRAGEGSEQFF. The CDR3 DNA is TGTGCCAGCAGGGCAGGGGAAGGTAGTGAGCAGTTCTTC.